Listed below are T cell receptor beta chains from one sample, sequenced in a study of chemoradiotherapy in HPV16-positive cancers. Profiled with immunoSEQ multiplex PCR; TCRdb holds only in-frame clones, not every one. The sample lists roughly 23,000 clones; around 67% were seen once. This material was obtained from a patient who underwent chemoradiotherapy. These receptors originate from a human donor with HPV-associated anogenital cancer. Both conserved end residues are part of each CDR3.

j_gene	v_gene	CDR3aa
TRBJ2-5	TRBV7-9	CASSLHRGQETQYF
TRBJ1-1	TRBV6-5	CASRPGTINTEAFF
TRBJ2-5	TRBV19	CASSSGPPSSGETQYF
TRBJ1-2	TRBV7-8	CASSLMRSEAGYTF
TRBJ1-1	TRBV28	CASSPGGRDVSEAFF
TRBJ2-7	TRBV19	CASSNGAGYEQYF
TRBJ2-3	TRBV5-4	CASSSGTYTQYF
TRBJ2-1	TRBV11-3	CASSPGHLAGGGEQFF
TRBJ2-7	TRBV7-3	CASSEGLTDYEQYF
TRBJ1-2	TRBV19	CASDRGGAGYTF
TRBJ2-7	TRBV30	CAWIGHLKPTYEQYF
TRBJ2-1	TRBV7-9	CASSSGTGGYNEQFF
TRBJ2-3	TRBV27	CASRSLGTPRTDTQYF
TRBJ2-5	TRBV7-3	CASSPNGGKQETQYF
TRBJ2-1	TRBV29-1	CSVNLGGSYNEQFF
TRBJ2-5	TRBV9	CASSPRGWQETQYF
TRBJ1-5	TRBV11-3	CASSRRGLGSSNQPQHF
TRBJ2-5	TRBV30	CAWSVLAETQYF
TRBJ1-2	TRBV10-3	CAIMHSASNYGCTF
TRBJ1-2	TRBV6-4	CASSEGSGPGGYTF
TRBJ2-7	TRBV30	CAWSVHGTRFSVF
TRBJ2-3	TRBV28	CASGVFTSGATDTQYF
TRBJ1-1	TRBV28	CASVPTLNTEAFF
TRBJ2-5	TRBV27	CASSSTAGTSGSSGQETQYF
TRBJ1-5	TRBV5-1	CASSPGTDQPQHF
TRBJ2-1	TRBV7-2	CASQVLQGGGEQFF
TRBJ2-7	TRBV5-4	CASSLKRAVDEQYF
TRBJ1-4	TRBV5-4	CASSDGANEKLFF
TRBJ2-2	TRBV7-2	CASSLQGSNTGELFF
TRBJ1-1	TRBV5-1	CASSFQSPNTEAFF
TRBJ1-2	TRBV7-9	CASSLSPGGSRDGYTF
TRBJ2-7	TRBV29-1	CSVRRDNEQYF
TRBJ1-6	TRBV2	CANRDREYSPLHF
TRBJ2-1	TRBV15	CATSRKGQVTYNEQFF
TRBJ2-2	TRBV11-3	CASSLDVGNTGELFF
TRBJ1-1	TRBV29-1	CSVPTGQRTEAFF
TRBJ2-3	TRBV28	CASSPSQLGFTDTQYF
TRBJ2-7	TRBV28	CASSLGRAYEQYF
TRBJ2-7	TRBV12-5	CASAHDSGYEQYF
TRBJ1-1	TRBV4-2	CASSQDGSNTEAFF
TRBJ2-1	TRBV15	CATSRPGLQYNEQFF
TRBJ2-1	TRBV5-1	CASSLGAGGPNEQFF
TRBJ2-1	TRBV7-6	CASSGRQDEQFF
TRBJ2-5	TRBV7-9	CASSLEFGAGPQYF
TRBJ2-3	TRBV28	CASSPTSGRVPDTQYF
TRBJ2-7	TRBV11-2	CASSFGSSLGEQYF
TRBJ2-7	TRBV11-3	CASAGTNYEQYF
TRBJ2-3	TRBV12-5	CASAFGGVDTQYF
TRBJ1-2	TRBV5-4	CASSLAGDYGYTF
TRBJ2-2	TRBV6-5	CASSRGAGVTGELFF
TRBJ2-2	TRBV27	CASSLLGNTGELFF
TRBJ2-6	TRBV4-1	CASSQDGGDRRTSGANVLTF
TRBJ2-5	TRBV28	CASGYQAQETQYF
TRBJ1-1	TRBV10-1	CASSGEWFGKRNTEAFF